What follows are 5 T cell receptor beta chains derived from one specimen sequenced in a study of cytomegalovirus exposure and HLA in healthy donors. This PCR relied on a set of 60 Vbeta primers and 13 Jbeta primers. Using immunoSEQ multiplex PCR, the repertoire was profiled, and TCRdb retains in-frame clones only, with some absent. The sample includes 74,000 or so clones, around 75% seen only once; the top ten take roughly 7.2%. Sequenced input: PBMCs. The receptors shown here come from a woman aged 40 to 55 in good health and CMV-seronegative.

For the CDR3, the DNA is TGTGCCAGCAGCAAGGGACAGGGGGCGCAAAATGAGCAGTTCTTC. Translating gives CASSKGQGAQNEQFF. The gene calls are TRBV6-5 and TRBJ2-1; 12 bases are a match to TRBD1. The CDR3 contains 15 residues. Unmatched junction bases numbered 7, after V lost 6 bases and J lost 7 bases. The germline V gene encodes CDR1 MNHEY and CDR2 SVGAGI.

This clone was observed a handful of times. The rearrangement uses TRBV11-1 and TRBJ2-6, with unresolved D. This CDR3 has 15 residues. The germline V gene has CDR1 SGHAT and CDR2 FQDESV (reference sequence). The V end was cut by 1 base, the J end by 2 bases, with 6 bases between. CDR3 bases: TGTGCCAGCAGCTTAGGCCGGGCTGGGGCCAACGTCCTGACTTTC. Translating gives CASSLGRAGANVLTF.

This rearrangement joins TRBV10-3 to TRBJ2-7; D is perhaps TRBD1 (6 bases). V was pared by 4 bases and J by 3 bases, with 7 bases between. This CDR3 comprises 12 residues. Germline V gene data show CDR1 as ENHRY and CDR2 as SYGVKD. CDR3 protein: CAISGDNYEQYF. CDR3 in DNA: TGTGCCATCAGTGGGGACAACTACGAGCAGTACTTC.

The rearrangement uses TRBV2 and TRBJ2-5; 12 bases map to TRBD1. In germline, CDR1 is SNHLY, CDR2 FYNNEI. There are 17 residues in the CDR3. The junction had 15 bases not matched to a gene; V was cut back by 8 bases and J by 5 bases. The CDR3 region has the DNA TGTGCCAGCGACGACCGGGACAGGGGGCGTCTGACGGAGACCCAGTACTTC. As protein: CASDDRDRGRLTETQYF.

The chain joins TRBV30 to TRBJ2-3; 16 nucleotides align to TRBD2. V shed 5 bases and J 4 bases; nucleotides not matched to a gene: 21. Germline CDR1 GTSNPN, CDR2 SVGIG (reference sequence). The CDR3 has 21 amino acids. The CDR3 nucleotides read TGTGCCTGGGCGAAGGGGTGGTTGGGACTAGCGGGAGGGAGAGGCGCAGATACGCAGTATTTT. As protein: CAWAKGWLGLAGGRGADTQYF.